The 26 T cell receptor beta chains presented below share a single source sample, sequenced in a study of beta chain features in type 1 diabetes. Expressed TCRB transcripts were sequenced after all isolated RNA was converted to cDNA. Only in-frame clones appear in the TCRdb table, and some are missing; sequencing was by immunoSEQ multiplex PCR. The repertoire holds 45,000 to 60,000 clones, with under 75% as singletons. Antigens of these TCRs are unknown. General study points: Moderate but significant shortening of TCRB CDR3s was recorded in all four CD4+ subsets from Type 1 diabetes patients.

The material sequenced was stem cell memory CD4+ T cells from blood. These receptors all stem from a woman in her twenties or thirties with type 1 diabetes.

The genes are TRBV29-1 and TRBJ1-1, with TRBD1 identical over 7 bases. Germline V gene sequence: CDR1 SQVTM, CDR2 ANQGSEA. The V segment lost 3 bases and the J segment 5 bases; nucleotides outside the gene matches: 9. The CDR3 length is 14 residues. CDR3 residues: CSVDYQGVGTEAFF. In DNA, the CDR3 is TGCAGCGTTGACTACCAGGGGGTGGGGACTGAAGCTTTCTTT.

The gene calls are TRBV6-5 and TRBJ1-1, with D perhaps TRBD1 (6 bases). The CDR3 covers 13 residues. Germline CDR1 reads MNHEY; CDR2 reads SVGAGI. V dropped 5 bases and J dropped 3 bases, with 10 bases sitting between them. The CDR3 loop reads CASSTRQDTEAFF. The CDR3 DNA reads as TGTGCCAGCAGTACGAGACAGGACACTGAAGCTTTCTTT.

J is TRBJ2-1 and V is TRBV15, with 7 bases aligning to TRBD2. The germline gives CDR1 LNHNV, CDR2 YYDKDF (reference sequence). The CDR3 contains 15 residues. Trimming at V came to 1 base and at J to 4 bases, leaving 4 bases not matched to a gene. Here the CDR3 reads CATSRALAVYNEQFF. The DNA for the CDR3 is TGTGCCACCAGCAGAGCCCTAGCGGTATACAATGAGCAGTTCTTC.

The chain combines TRBV19 with TRBJ2-7, with TRBD1 matching over 7 bases. V trimming: 5 bases; J trimming: 1 base; junction bases outside the gene matches: 8. The CDR3 extends over 15 amino acids. CDR1 LNHDA and CDR2 SQIVND come from the germline V gene (reference sequence). CDR3 in DNA: TGTGCCAGTAGTGGGAATGACAGGGTTTCCTACGAGCAGTACTTC. It encodes CASSGNDRVSYEQYF.

The V call is TRBV28, the J call TRBJ1-1; 9 nucleotides match TRBD1. The J segment lost 8 bases and the V segment lost 5 bases, leaving 9 bases of the junction unmatched. The CDR3 consists of 14 residues. CDR1 is MDHEN and CDR2 is SYDVKM in the germline V gene. The CDR3: CASSPLQGAAEAFF. Written as DNA, the CDR3 is TGTGCCAGCAGTCCACTACAGGGGGCGGCGGAAGCTTTCTTT.

This clone was seen more than once but under ten times. The chain recombines TRBV11-1 with TRBJ2-1; the D gene is possibly TRBD2 (7 bases). V dropped 6 bases and J dropped 0 bases, with 21 bases sitting between them. Per the germline V gene, CDR1 is SGHAT and CDR2 is FQDESV (reference sequence). The CDR3 extends over 18 amino acids. The CDR3 spells CASSYPRRGGSSYNEQFF. The CDR3 DNA sequence: TGTGCCAGCAGTTATCCCCGGAGGGGGGGAAGCTCCTACAATGAGCAGTTCTTC.

The rearrangement uses TRBV11-3 and TRBJ2-2; 11 nucleotides line up with TRBD2. Germline lookup yields CDR1 SGHNT and CDR2 YENEEA. The CDR3 spans 17 residues. V was clipped by 1 base and J by 5 bases; unmatched bases: 6. The CDR3: CASSLALAGGVTGELFF. The DNA of the CDR3 is TGTGCCAGCAGCTTAGCCCTAGCGGGAGGTGTTACCGGGGAGCTGTTTTTT.

A few counts support this clone. The chain uses TRBV7-9 and TRBJ2-5; D is possibly TRBD2 (5 bases). Trimming removed 5 bases at V and 1 base at J, with 14 bases between. The CDR3 contains 15 residues. CDR1 is SEHNR, CDR2 FQNEAQ, per germline (reference sequence). CDR3 DNA: TGTGCCAGCAGCCCGGGGTCCCCCGGCCAAGAGACCCAGTACTTC. Its protein is CASSPGSPGQETQYF.

The chain uses TRBV15 and TRBJ2-3; D perhaps matches TRBD2 (5 bases). This CDR3 comprises 17 residues. From germline, CDR1 is LNHNV and CDR2 YYDKDF (reference sequence). Deletions cut 0 bases from V and 6 bases from J, with 19 bases between. The CDR3 region is CATSRDSLSGLWDTQYF. The CDR3 nucleotides are TGTGCCACCAGCAGAGATAGCCTCAGCGGCCTCTGGGATACGCAGTATTTT. Combining the CDR3 with reference TRBV15 and TRBJ2-3 gives the whole variable domain DAMVIQNPRYQVTQFGKPVTLSCSQTLNHNVMYWYQQKSSQAPKLLFHYYDKDFNNEADTPDNFQSRRPNTSFCFLDIRSPGLGDTAMYLCATSRDSLSGLWDTQYFGPGTRLTVL.

This clone was seen a single time. The genes are TRBV28 and TRBJ1-2; TRBD1 agrees at 8 bases. Germline V gene lookup returns CDR1 MDHEN and CDR2 SYDVKM. V lost 7 bases and J lost 8; bases outside the gene matches: 12. CDR3 length: 14 residues. CDR3 in amino acids: CASTSRNTGGGYTF. Here the CDR3 DNA reads TGTGCCAGCACCAGTCGGAACACAGGGGGGGGCTACACCTTC.

CDR3 in amino acids: CASSVAGQQYGYTF. CDR3 sequence (DNA): TGTGCCAGTAGTGTCGCGGGACAGCAATATGGCTACACCTTC. The chain carries TRBV19 and TRBJ1-2; the match to TRBD1 covers 7 bases. Germline V gene lookup returns CDR1 LNHDA and CDR2 SQIVND (reference sequence). The V gene end was trimmed by 5 bases and the J gene end by 5 bases; junction bases not matched to a gene: 8. This CDR3 has 14 amino acids.

The chain joins TRBV30 to TRBJ1-3; the D is unclear. Germline values: CDR1 GTSNPN, CDR2 SVGIG (reference sequence). The CDR3 spans 16 residues. V shed 0 bases and J shed 3 bases, with 15 bases lying between them. In DNA, the CDR3 is TGTGCCTGGAGTGTGGCTTCCCGATTTGGTGGAAACACCATATATTTT. It encodes CAWSVASRFGGNTIYF.

The CDR3 region is CASRPRSGSDTQYF. The CDR3 DNA follows: TGCGCCAGCAGGCCCCGGAGCGGGTCAGATACGCAGTATTTT. The rearrangement joins TRBV5-1 to TRBJ2-3; possibly TRBD2 for D (6 bases). In germline, CDR1 is SGHRS, CDR2 YFSETQ. The CDR3 spans 14 residues. V lost 5 bases to trimming and J lost 4 bases, with 14 bases between them.

The chain carries TRBV5-4 and TRBJ2-1, with TRBD2 matching over 7 bases. In germline, CDR1 is SGHNT, CDR2 YYREEE (reference sequence). Trimming at V came to 0 bases and at J to 5 bases, leaving 2 bases not matched to a gene. The CDR3 is 14 residues long. The CDR3 reads CASSLASGHNEQFF. The CDR3 DNA reads TGTGCCAGCAGCTTGGCTAGCGGCCACAATGAGCAGTTCTTC. The variable domain in full, completed from reference TRBV5-4 and TRBJ2-1, reads ETGVTQSPTHLIKTRGQQVTLRCSSQSGHNTVSWYQQALGQGPQFIFQYYREEENGRGNFPPRFSGLQFPNYSSELNVNALELDDSALYLCASSLASGHNEQFFGPGTRLTVL.

The J gene is TRBJ2-1, the V gene TRBV5-1, with 11 bases aligning to TRBD1. The CDR3 is 16 residues long. Germline V CDR1 and CDR2: SGHRS, YFSETQ. V lost 0 bases and J lost 6; bases outside the gene matches: 5. CDR3 coding DNA: TGCGCCAGCAGCTTGGTACCGGGACAGGGGGGCAATGAGCAGTTCTTC. This encodes CASSLVPGQGGNEQFF.

The chain employs TRBV2 and TRBJ2-7; 11 bases match TRBD2. The CDR3 is 14 residues long. Germline V gene sequence: CDR1 SNHLY, CDR2 FYNNEI. V lost 7 bases to trimming and J lost 5 bases; unmatched junction nucleotides: 7. CDR3 DNA: TGTGCCAGCACCAAACTAGCGGGAGCGAACGAGCAGTACTTC. Its translation is CASTKLAGANEQYF.

The chain couples TRBV10-1 to TRBJ1-2, with unresolved D. The length of the CDR3 is 12 residues. Germline CDR1 WNHNN, CDR2 SYGVQD (reference sequence). The V end lost 6 bases, the J end lost 3 bases, and 8 bases lay between the germline ends. The CDR3 is CASSNTDYGYTF. The CDR3, as DNA: TGCGCCAGCAGCAACACAGACTATGGCTACACCTTC.

The chain carries TRBV2 and TRBJ1-5; no firm D call. V was shortened by 3 bases and J by 11 bases, with 11 bases between the two germline ends. The CDR3 loop spans 12 amino acids. Germline-derived CDR1 and CDR2 are SNHLY and FYNNEI. CDR3 DNA sequence: TGTGCCAGCAGTGAGTTGCCCGAGGCCCAGCATTTT. Translation: CASSELPEAQHF.

This clone was seen once. The J gene is TRBJ2-7, the V gene TRBV20-1; D is unresolved. Germline CDR1 is DFQATT and CDR2 is SNEGSKA (reference sequence). V lost 5 bases and J 5 bases, leaving 10 bases between the germline ends. This CDR3 region has 11 residues. The CDR3 DNA is TGCAGTGCTTCGAGAAATCACGAGCAGTACTTC. Protein product: CSASRNHEQYF.

V and J are TRBV9 and TRBJ1-5; the D gene is possibly TRBD1 (5 bases). Germline CDR1 and CDR2: SGDLS and YYNGEE. There are 15 residues in the CDR3. With 0 bases removed from V and 2 bases from J, the gap between germline ends came to 9 bases. The CDR3 sequence: CASSVEPGRNQPQHF. CDR3 DNA: TGTGCCAGCAGCGTAGAGCCAGGGCGCAATCAGCCCCAGCATTTT. Based on the CDR3 plus reference TRBV9 and TRBJ1-5, the full variable domain is DSGVTQTPKHLITATGQRVTLRCSPRSGDLSVYWYQQSLDQGLQFLIQYYNGEERAKGNILERFSAQQFPDLHSELNLSSLELGDSALYFCASSVEPGRNQPQHFGDGTRLSIL.

There are a few counts of this clone. The gene calls are TRBV28 and TRBJ2-5; 8 bases are a match to TRBD1. The CDR3 contains 16 residues. With 5 bases clipped from V and 5 bases from J, the junction kept 13 bases outside the gene matches. Germline V gene sequence: CDR1 MDHEN, CDR2 SYDVKM. As DNA, the CDR3 is TGTGCCAGCAGTGGACCCGGGACAGGCGGAGGGGAGACCCAGTACTTC. Residues: CASSGPGTGGGETQYF.

This sequence joins TRBV19 and TRBJ2-6; 11 positions agree with TRBD2. This CDR3 region has 20 residues. Germline V gene data show CDR1 as LNHDA and CDR2 as SQIVND (reference sequence). The ends lost 3 bases at V and 0 bases at J; junction bases unmatched: 10. The CDR3 coding sequence is TGTGCCAGTAGTATCCCGGGACTAGCGGCCCTACTCTCTGGGGCCAACGTCCTGACTTTC. The encoded protein is CASSIPGLAALLSGANVLTF.

The J gene is TRBJ1-2, the V gene TRBV19, with TRBD1 as a possible D gene (6 bases). V was trimmed by 6 bases and J by 8 bases, leaving 19 bases between them. The germline V gene has CDR1 LNHDA and CDR2 SQIVND (reference sequence). The CDR3 has 14 residues. The CDR3 DNA sequence: TGTGCCAGTAGCCAGGTCACAGGGACGGTGGGCTACACCTTC. Its translation: CASSQVTGTVGYTF.

This rearrangement joins TRBV2 to TRBJ1-3; the D gene is possibly TRBD1 (5 bases). The germline CDR1 and CDR2 sequences are SNHLY and FYNNEI. The CDR3 extends over 14 amino acids. Trimming stripped 5 bases from V and 3 bases from J, with 11 bases between. CDR3 coding DNA: TGTGCCAGCAGTCCACAGGAATATGGAAACACCATATATTTT. Translated: CASSPQEYGNTIYF.

This clone appeared a few times. The V gene is TRBV14, the J gene TRBJ2-5, with D maybe TRBD2 (6 bases). V lost 0 bases and J lost 7, with 15 bases in between. The length of the CDR3 is 15 residues. Germline V gene data show CDR1 as SGHDN and CDR2 as FVKESK. CDR3 protein: CASSQDWARRGTQYF. The CDR3 DNA sequence: TGTGCCAGCAGCCAAGATTGGGCTAGGAGGGGGACCCAGTACTTC.

This clone was recorded a few times. The chain employs TRBV27 and TRBJ2-6; TRBD1 aligns across 10 bases. Germline CDR1 MNHEY, CDR2 SMNVEV (reference sequence). CDR3 length: 19 residues. The V gene end was trimmed by 5 bases and the J gene end by 0 bases; junction bases not matched to a gene: 10. CDR3 DNA: TGTGCCAGCAGTACACTTACGGGACAGGGGATCTCTGGGGCCAACGTCCTGACTTTC. Translating it yields CASSTLTGQGISGANVLTF.